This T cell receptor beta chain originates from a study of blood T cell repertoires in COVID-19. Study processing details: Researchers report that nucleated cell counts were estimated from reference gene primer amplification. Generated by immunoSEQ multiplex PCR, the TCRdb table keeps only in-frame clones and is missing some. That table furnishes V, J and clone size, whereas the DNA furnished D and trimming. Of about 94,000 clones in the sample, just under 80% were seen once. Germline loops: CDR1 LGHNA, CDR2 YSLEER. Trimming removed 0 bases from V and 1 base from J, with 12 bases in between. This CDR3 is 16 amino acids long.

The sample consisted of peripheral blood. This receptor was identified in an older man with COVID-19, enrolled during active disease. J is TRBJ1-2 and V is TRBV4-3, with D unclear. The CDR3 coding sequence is TGCGCCAGCAGCCAAGATCCCACGGGTTTTAACTATGGCTACACCTTC. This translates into CASSQDPTGFNYGYTF.